This T cell receptor (beta chain) was sequenced in a study of cytotoxic CD8 clonotypes in ibrutinib-treated CLL. About the research overall: Among the patients, 10 to 11 presented as relapsed/refractory and 15 as treatment-naive; around 18 showed unmutated IGHV.

The CDR3 has 14 residues. V lost 3 bases to trimming and J lost 2 bases, with 10 bases between them. The germline gives CDR1 LNHDA, CDR2 SQIVND (reference sequence). Using immunoSEQ multiplex PCR, the repertoire was profiled, and TCRdb retains in-frame clones only, with some absent. The sample holds 65,000 to 90,000 clones, over 80% seen once. Of note for this clone: The antigen remains undetermined.

General study results and limits: Public clonotypes were rare and shrank or held steady on treatment. Samples were collected at differing times from sustained-remission and progressing patients.

This TCR derives from a human donor with chronic lymphocytic leukemia. The sample consisted of PBMCs, taken after 24 months of ibrutinib treatment. This chain uses TRBV19 with TRBJ1-2; perhaps TRBD1 as D (6 bases). The CDR3 nucleotides are TGTGCCAGTAGTATGGGGGGCGCGAACTATGGCTACACCTTC. Translating it yields CASSMGGANYGYTF.